The clone carrying this T cell receptor beta chain showed up many times. Germline V gene sequence: CDR1 PRHDT, CDR2 FYEKMQ (reference sequence). Trimming removed 5 bases from V and 4 bases from J; junction bases left unmatched: 5. The CDR3 has 16 amino acids. The data derive from a study of neurological immune-mediated disorders. TCRdb called the 5' RACE reads again in MiXCR, with one record for every CDR3 protein. The data show about 16,000 distinct CDR3 sequences, roughly 10% seen once. V is TRBV13 and J is TRBJ2-1, with 13 nucleotides matching TRBD2. Sequenced input: CD8+ T cells from blood. This receptor was identified in a man over 45 in good health. The CDR3 region has the DNA TGTGCCAGCAGCCCAGGACTAGCGGGAGAGTACAATGAGCAGTTCTTC. Translated: CASSPGLAGEYNEQFF.